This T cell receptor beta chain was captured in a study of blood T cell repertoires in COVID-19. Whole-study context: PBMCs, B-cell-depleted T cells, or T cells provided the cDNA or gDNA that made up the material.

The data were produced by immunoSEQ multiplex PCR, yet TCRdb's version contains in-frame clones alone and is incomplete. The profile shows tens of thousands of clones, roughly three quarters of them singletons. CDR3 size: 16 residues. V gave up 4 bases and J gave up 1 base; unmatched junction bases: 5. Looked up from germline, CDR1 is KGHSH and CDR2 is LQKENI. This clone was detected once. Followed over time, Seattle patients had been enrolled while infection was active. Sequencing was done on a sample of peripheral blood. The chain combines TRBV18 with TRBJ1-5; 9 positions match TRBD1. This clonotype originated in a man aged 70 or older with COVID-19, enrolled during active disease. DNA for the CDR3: TGTGCCAGCTCACGAAGACAGGGGGGAAGCAATCAGCCCCAGCATTTT. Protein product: CASSRRQGGSNQPQHF.